The source of this T cell receptor (beta chain) is a study of graft-versus-host responses after intestinal transplantation. About the study: Among the recipients, all got anti-thymocyte globulin induction and then tacrolimus and steroids for approximately 3 years.

Germline V gives CDR1 SGHTS, CDR2 YDEGEE. Trimming cost V 0 bases and J 1 base, with 1 base left between them. CDR3 length: 12 residues. Measured with immunoSEQ multiplex PCR; TCRdb has only the in-frame clones, and not every one. The sample holds 13,000 to 15,000 clones, 25% to 40% seen once. Dividing CFSE-low CD3+CD4+ and CD3+CD8+ responders were isolated by sorting after the reaction. This clone has only a few counts. The sequence was obtained from a human patient who received an intestinal transplant. Sequenced here: alloreactive CD4+ T cells from a mixed lymphocyte reaction culture, sampled before intestinal transplant. The subset here: CFSE-low proliferating T cells sorted from roughly 6-day pre-transplant mixed lymphocyte reaction (GvH or HvG direction). The chain links TRBV5-8 to TRBJ2-5, with D unresolved. The CDR3 loop reads CASSLAQETQYF. CDR3 DNA sequence: TGTGCCAGCAGCTTGGCCCAAGAGACCCAGTACTTC. The variable domain in full, completed from reference TRBV5-8 and TRBJ2-5, reads EAGVTQSPTHLIKTRGQQATLRCSPISGHTSVYWYQQALGLGLQFLLWYDEGEERNRGNFPPRFSGRQFPNYSSELNVNALELEDSALYLCASSLAQETQYFGPGTRLLVL.